The present T cell receptor (beta chain) was sequenced within a study of blood T cells in healthy people across ages. With regard to this clonotype: This may be a read error, as it is one base from a much larger clone.

The use of a sample-barcoded 5' primer and a J-beta primer mix characterized a second PCR of about 7 to 12 cycles. Each CDR3 protein is one row after TCRdb ran MiXCR on the 5' RACE reads. In the table there are around 1.7 million distinct CDR3 sequences, roughly 27% of which are singletons. Per the germline V gene, CDR1 is MDHEN and CDR2 is SYDVKM. There are 15 residues in the CDR3. The receptor's source is a woman aged 30 to 39 in good health. The chain couples TRBV28 to TRBJ1-2, with TRBD1 matching 12 bases. The sequenced sample was blood. CDR3 sequence: CASSISGQGAVGCTF. The DNA of the CDR3 is TGTGCCAGCAGTATCTCGGGACAGGGGGCGGTCGGCTGCACCTTC.